This TCR beta chain was captured in a study of T cell changes during pregnancy in multiple sclerosis. The method was immunoSEQ multiplex PCR; TCRdb's version includes in-frame clones alone and lacks a portion of them. The sample lists about 100,000 clones, roughly 90% seen once, with less than 2% in the top ten. The ends lost 7 bases at V and 2 bases at J; junction bases unmatched: 14. Germline-derived CDR1 and CDR2 are PRHDT and FYEKMQ (reference sequence). The CDR3 loop spans 17 amino acids. The TCR originated in a female donor with multiple sclerosis, enrolled in a pregnancy study. Specimen: peripheral blood, collected after pregnancy. V is TRBV13 and J is TRBJ2-1; 7 nucleotides agree with TRBD1. DNA for the CDR3: TGTGCCAGCACTCCCCTTTCCGGGACAGAAACCTACAATGAGCAGTTCTTC. Translating it yields CASTPLSGTETYNEQFF.